Presented here are 10 T cell receptor beta chains from one specimen sequenced in a study of blood T cell repertoires in COVID-19. Some clones are missing from TCRdb's copy, which holds only in-frame ones; the method was immunoSEQ multiplex PCR. The sample carries about 68,000 clones, roughly 87% recorded once. Sequenced: peripheral blood. The source of these receptors is a man over 45 with active COVID-19.

The chain carries TRBV5-1 and TRBJ1-2, with 9 positions matching TRBD1. Per the germline V gene, CDR1 is SGHRS and CDR2 is YFSETQ. Trimming took 0 bases from V and 6 from J; bases not matched to a gene: 6. CDR3 length equals 15 residues. The CDR3 is CASSLEGQGTNGYTF. DNA for the CDR3: TGCGCCAGCAGCTTGGAGGGACAGGGAACTAATGGCTACACCTTC.

This chain connects TRBV25-1 to TRBJ2-1, with 7 bases lining up with TRBD1. The CDR3 covers 14 residues. Germline assignment: CDR1 MGHDK and CDR2 SYGVNS. V shed 8 bases and J 5 bases; nucleotides not matched to a gene: 9. CDR3 sequence: CASSRSGTDNEQFF. Written as DNA, the CDR3 is TGTGCCAGCTCGCGATCCGGGACAGACAATGAGCAGTTCTTC. Together with reference TRBV25-1 and TRBJ2-1, the CDR3 gives the full variable domain: EADIYQTPRYLVIGTGKKITLECSQTMGHDKMYWYQQDPGMELHLIHYSYGVNSTEKGDLSSESTVSRIRTEHFPLTLESARPSHTSQYLCASSRSGTDNEQFFGPGTRLTVL.

The chain has TRBV9 and TRBJ2-2; 11 nucleotides agree with TRBD1. The CDR3 is 16 residues long. Germline V CDR1 and CDR2: SGDLS, YYNGEE. The J segment lost 5 bases and the V segment lost 0 bases, leaving 3 bases of the junction unmatched. The CDR3: CASSVAGTGGTGELFF. CDR3 in DNA: TGTGCCAGCAGCGTAGCGGGGACAGGGGGTACCGGGGAGCTGTTTTTT.

The chain carries TRBV7-2 and TRBJ1-1; D uncertain. Trimming pared 5 bases from V and 5 bases from J, leaving 21 bases between. The CDR3 is 16 residues long. Germline loops: CDR1 SGHTA, CDR2 FQGNSA. The CDR3 coding sequence is TGTGCCAGCAGCCCAACCAGTACACCCCGAGGAACTGAAGCTTTCTTT. It translates to CASSPTSTPRGTEAFF.

The chain has TRBV13 and TRBJ1-4; a possible D gene is TRBD1 (6 bases). V was cut by 5 bases and J by 5 bases, with 15 bases left in between. The CDR3 has 15 amino acids. Germline assignment: CDR1 PRHDT and CDR2 FYEKMQ (reference sequence). In nucleotides, the CDR3 is TGTGCCAGCAGCCTCCACGGGGGGGCGAATGAAAAACTGTTTTTT. It specifies CASSLHGGANEKLFF.

This chain links TRBV6-5 with TRBJ1-4, with 9 bases fitting TRBD1. Germline trimming cut 6 bases from V and 7 bases from J; bases unmatched to any gene: 3. The CDR3 loop spans 13 amino acids. Germline values: CDR1 MNHEY, CDR2 SVGAGI. The CDR3 here is CASRPTGGEKLFF. CDR3 nucleotides: TGTGCCAGCAGGCCGACAGGGGGTGAAAAACTGTTTTTT.

J is TRBJ1-2 and V is TRBV3-1 (or the pseudogene TRBV3-2); D perhaps matches TRBD1 (5 bases). Germline CDR1 reads LGHDT; CDR2 reads YNNKEL (reference sequence). The CDR3 loop spans 15 amino acids. Deletions cut 3 bases from V and 5 bases from J, with 16 bases between. CDR3 sequence: CASSHKIRVEYGYTF. The DNA of the CDR3 is TGTGCCAGCAGCCATAAGATCAGGGTGGAGTATGGCTACACCTTC.

The table lists this clone with a few counts. The genes are TRBV4-1 and TRBJ1-2; D call uncertain. The germline CDR1 and CDR2 sequences are MGHRA and YSYEKL. Deletions cut 3 bases from V and 1 base from J, with 12 bases between. This CDR3 comprises 15 residues. CDR3 DNA: TGCGCCAGCAGCCAGAGCGAGGGTTTTAACTATGGCTACACCTTC. Translated, it gives CASSQSEGFNYGYTF.

The chain couples TRBV10-2 to TRBJ1-6; the match to TRBD1 covers 7 bases. V dropped 6 bases and J dropped 9; count of bases not matched to a gene: 8. CDR1 is WSHSY and CDR2 is SAAADI in the germline V gene. The CDR3 covers 14 residues. The CDR3: CASRTGLSSSPLHF. CDR3 DNA: TGCGCCAGCAGGACAGGGCTATCCAGTTCACCCCTCCACTTT.

The V and J genes are TRBV11-2 and TRBJ2-1; weak D call: TRBD2 (5 bases). The germline V gene encodes CDR1 SGHAT and CDR2 FQNNGV. CDR3 length: 15 residues. With 3 bases removed from V and 0 bases from J, the gap between germline ends came to 9 bases. The CDR3 loop reads CASSFREGSYNEQFF. As DNA, the CDR3 is TGTGCCAGCAGCTTTCGAGAGGGCTCCTACAATGAGCAGTTCTTC.